This record covers a single T cell receptor beta chain. Its specificity is unknown. This entry is derived from a study of T cells expressing NK-cell markers. The CDR3 is made up of 18 amino acids. Per the germline V gene, CDR1 is SGHRS and CDR2 is YFSETQ. Notes on the study in general: Uncertainty persisted over the HCMV specificity of expanded NKG2C+ T cell clones. Topping the CD3+CD56-NKG2C+ fraction as well were these clonotypes, in a handful of donors. NKG2C+ dominant clonotype frequencies in 5 or 6 donors were about 1.0-7.5% of CD8+ T cells.

Libraries used 5'RACE template switching adding universal primer site and UMIs. TCRdb reprocessed the 5' RACE reads and reports one entry per CDR3 protein, with no DNA. Its clone listing holds about 550,000 distinct CDR3 sequences. Sequencing was done on a sample of blood T cells: a sorted CD56 or NKG2C T cell subset, CD4+ or CD8+ T cells, or bulk PBMC T cells (not recorded which). This chain uses TRBV5-1 with TRBJ2-4. The receptor was derived from a man aged 18 to 30 in good health. CDR3 region: CASSLGASAGIAKNIQYF. Full variable domain (outside the CDR3, taken from reference TRBV5-1 and TRBJ2-4): KAGVTQTPRYLIKTRGQQVTLSCSPISGHRSVSWYQQTPGQGLQFLFEYFSETQRNKGNFPGRFSGRQFSNSRSEMNVSTLELGDSALYLCASSLGASAGIAKNIQYFGAGTRLSVL.